This record concerns one T cell receptor (beta chain) sequence. This receptor's antigen is unknown. No much larger clone is present one base from it, and per-base qualities are unavailable. These data belong to a study of blood T cell repertoires in COVID-19 (dated by TCRdb to the early 2020s). Study-wide context: Collaborator samples came from the United States, Italy and Spain and covered acute and convalescent phases of COVID-19. The material from the prospective study consisted of cDNA or gDNA derived from T cells, B-cell-depleted T cells, or PBMCs. Deeply sampled blood TCRbeta repertoires from subjects exposed to, actively infected with, or recovered from COVID-19 were included in the dataset. The repertoires were released in a freely available public database intended as a resource for research on the immune response to SARS-CoV-2. Samples came from the ongoing ImmuneRACE study (first 160 participants) plus 1,254 subjects from 6 global collaborators. The sample metadata nearly always contained a de-identified subject ID, COVID-19 status, age in years and sex. Where HLA class I and class II types were available, the types were taken from metadata supplied by the sample provider, not from assay-based typing. The full study reports these points: Clinical and demographic metadata were provided uncurated, with the amount varying by source and participant.

CDR1 and CDR2, looked up from the germline V gene, are KGHDR and SFDVKD. V has 5 bases trimmed and J has 1 base trimmed; junction bases matching no gene number 7. The CDR3, from cysteine to phenylalanine, totals 16 residues. The kept DNA is CDR3 alone, 48 bases in frame from the first base. TCRbeta CDR3 regions were amplified from genomic DNA using the immunoSEQ Assay, a bias-controlled multiplex PCR. For the original study's pipeline: The number of nucleated cells in each sample was estimated from the amplification of reference gene primers within the assay. Sequence reads were collapsed and filtered to measure the absolute abundance of every unique TCRbeta CDR3 rearrangement. For each sample, productive Simpson clonality was calculated as the square root of Simpson's diversity index across productive rearrangements. What TCRdb holds here is the immuneACCESS table cut down to in-frame rearrangements. Part of the clones is not present; checked against another copy, under half of the missing clones reflect an unresolved V gene, and the others are unexplained. That table is the source of V, J and clone size, and D and trimming were worked out from the DNA. The table for this sample lists 410,000 or so clones; around 89% of them were counted only once. Roughly 1.6% of the sample goes to the ten largest clones.

One collaborating source in Seattle enrolled patients while the patients were actively infected and followed the patients over time throughout the course of disease. The collaborating institutions used their own protocols to collect whole blood in K2EDTA tubes. Collaborator samples were shipped for TCRbeta analysis as frozen whole blood, isolated PBMCs, or DNA extracted from either sample type. In this chain, TRBV24-1 is recombined with TRBJ2-1; 7 central bases correspond to TRBD2. Specimen: peripheral blood. The origin of this receptor is a woman aged 40 to 55 with COVID-19, enrolled during active disease. The bases read TGTGCCACCAGTGCCGCGGGAGTGAGGTCCTACAATGAGCAGTTCTTC. This is translated as CATSAAGVRSYNEQFF.